The clone carrying this T cell receptor (beta chain) occurred once. Its target is not known. V lost 10 bases, J lost 0 bases, and 19 bases lay in between. From germline, CDR1 is LNHDA and CDR2 SQIVND (reference sequence). CDR3 length: 16 amino acids. This entry comes from a study of T cell responses to AZD1222 COVID-19 vaccine. Study-level results: Along spike, vaccine-associated CD4 TCRs were found throughout, with dominance at 160-218 and 743-854. Spike-specific TCR breadth and depth were elevated following two AZD1222 doses. In a largely white British group with more females than males, clonal diversity was possibly underestimated.

Only in-frame clones appear in the TCRdb table, and some are missing; sequencing was by immunoSEQ multiplex PCR. This table holds about 110,000 clones, about 92% found once. Sequencing used peripheral blood, obtained on day 0 of MenACWY control vaccination. This clonotype was obtained from an adult in good health. The chain recombines TRBV19 with TRBJ1-5; D might be TRBD1 (5 bases). The CDR3 DNA follows: TGTGCCACAGGGCAGGGAGTCGGATTTAGCAATCAGCCCCAGCATTTT. Translating it yields CATGQGVGFSNQPQHF.